Included here is one TCR beta chain sequence, with context. The antigen is not known. Within the sample, other DNA sequences also encode this same CDR3. The sample is drawn from a study of beta chain features in type 1 diabetes. The study, taken as a whole, reports: Among type 1 diabetes patients, VDJ junctions had fewer insertions and more deletions. Moderate but significant shortening of TCRB CDR3s was recorded in all four CD4+ subsets from Type 1 diabetes patients. TCRB repertoires of naive, central memory and Treg cells appeared more similar among patients than among healthy donors.

CD45RO/CCR7/CD25/CD127/CD95/CD27 staining was used to isolate CD4+ naive, central memory, regulatory and stem cell-like memory cells by sorting. Each sorted population was over 98% pure. Isolated RNA was reverse transcribed in full, so expressed TCRB transcripts were sequenced. Using immunoSEQ multiplex PCR, the repertoire was profiled, and TCRdb retains in-frame clones only, with some absent. The sample lists 300,000 to 350,000 clones; roughly 13% were seen once. Looked up from germline, CDR1 is MNHEY and CDR2 is SMNVEV (reference sequence). The CDR3 is 12 residues long. V was pared by 4 bases and J by 0 bases, with 4 bases between.

Sequenced material: naive CD4+ T cells from blood. This clonotype originated in a woman under 30 with type 1 diabetes. This rearrangement joins TRBV27 to TRBJ2-7, with D hard to call. As DNA, the CDR3 is TGTGCCAGCAGTTCGAGCTCCTACGAGCAGTACTTC. It translates to CASSSSSYEQYF.